This T cell receptor beta chain comes out of a study of blood T cell repertoires in COVID-19. Measured with immunoSEQ multiplex PCR; TCRdb has only the in-frame clones, and not every one. The table lists over 130,000 clones, more than 65% of them singletons. The germline V gene encodes CDR1 MDHEN and CDR2 SYDVKM. The junction had 13 bases not matched to a gene; V was cut back by 5 bases and J by 6 bases. The CDR3 has 16 residues. Material for sequencing was peripheral blood. The clonotype was recovered from a human donor in a cohort sampled during active COVID-19. The chain is built from TRBV28 and TRBJ1-2, with 9 nucleotides matching TRBD1. The CDR3 DNA follows: TGTGCCAGCAGTCCCTGGGGGACAGGGCAGAAAAATGGCTACACCTTC. Its protein product is CASSPWGTGQKNGYTF.